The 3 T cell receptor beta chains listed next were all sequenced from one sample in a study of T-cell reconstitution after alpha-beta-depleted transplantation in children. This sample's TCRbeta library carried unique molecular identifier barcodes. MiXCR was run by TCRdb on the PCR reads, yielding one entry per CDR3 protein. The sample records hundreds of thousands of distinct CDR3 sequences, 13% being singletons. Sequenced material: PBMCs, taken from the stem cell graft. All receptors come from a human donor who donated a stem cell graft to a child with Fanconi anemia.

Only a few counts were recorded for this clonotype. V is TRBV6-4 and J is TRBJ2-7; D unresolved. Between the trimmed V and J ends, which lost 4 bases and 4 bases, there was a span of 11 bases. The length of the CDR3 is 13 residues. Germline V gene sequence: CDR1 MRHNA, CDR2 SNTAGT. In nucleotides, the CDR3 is TGTGCCAGCAGTGTTGAGGTGGGTTACGAGCAGTACTTC. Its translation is CASSVEVGYEQYF.

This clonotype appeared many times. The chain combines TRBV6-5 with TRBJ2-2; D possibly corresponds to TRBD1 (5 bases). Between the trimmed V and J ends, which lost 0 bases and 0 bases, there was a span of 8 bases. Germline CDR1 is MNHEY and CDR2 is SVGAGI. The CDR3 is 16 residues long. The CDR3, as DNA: TGTGCCAGCAGTTACTCAGGGGCCTCGAACACCGGGGAGCTGTTTTTT. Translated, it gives CASSYSGASNTGELFF.

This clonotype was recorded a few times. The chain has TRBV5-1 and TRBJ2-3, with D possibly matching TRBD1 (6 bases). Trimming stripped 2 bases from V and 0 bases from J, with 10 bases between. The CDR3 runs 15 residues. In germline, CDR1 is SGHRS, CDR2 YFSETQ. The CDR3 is CASSLTGRSTDTQYF. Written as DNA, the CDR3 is TGCGCCAGCAGCTTAACAGGGCGTAGCACAGATACGCAGTATTTT.